Below, 24 T cell receptor beta chains from the same sample are listed, as sequenced in a study of blood T cell repertoires in COVID-19. Method: immunoSEQ multiplex PCR; TCRdb's copy keeps in-frame clones and lacks some. The sample consists of 650,000 to 800,000 clones, around 90% of them appearing once. Material for sequencing was peripheral blood. Receptor source: a woman younger than 30 with acute or convalescent COVID-19.

The V gene is TRBV29-1, the J gene TRBJ1-2; D unclear. With 2 bases removed from V and 2 bases from J, the gap between germline ends came to 12 bases. The CDR3 runs to 14 residues. Germline V gene sequence: CDR1 SQVTM, CDR2 ANQGSEA. The CDR3 reads CSVERRGINYGYTF. The CDR3 DNA is TGCAGCGTTGAACGGCGAGGGATCAACTATGGCTACACCTTC.

The sample holds a few counts of this clone. This chain connects TRBV2 to TRBJ1-5; D unclear. The CDR3 is 13 amino acids. V shed 8 bases and J shed 5 bases, with 13 bases lying between them. Germline V gives CDR1 SNHLY, CDR2 FYNNEI. The CDR3 protein is CASGQYLDQPQHF. In DNA form, the CDR3 reads TGTGCCAGCGGGCAGTACCTGGATCAGCCCCAGCATTTT.

This clone was detected once. The chain couples TRBV30 to TRBJ1-6, with TRBD1 identical over 9 bases. Per the germline V gene, CDR1 is GTSNPN and CDR2 is SVGIG (reference sequence). The CDR3 loop spans 16 amino acids. The trim removed 2 bases at V and 15 bases at J, leaving 17 bases unmatched. The CDR3 loop reads CAWSISGTGSLGYLHF. The CDR3 coding sequence is TGTGCCTGGAGTATCTCCGGGACAGGGAGTTTAGGGTACCTCCACTTT.

The CDR3 DNA is TGTGCCAGTAGTATGGGGCAGTATAGCAATCAGCCCCAGCATTTT. It specifies CASSMGQYSNQPQHF. This chain connects TRBV19 to TRBJ1-5; a weak D match, TRBD1 (5 bases). CDR3 length: 15 residues. Germline assignment: CDR1 LNHDA and CDR2 SQIVND (reference sequence). Deletions cut 3 bases from V and 0 bases from J, with 9 bases between.

The rearrangement uses TRBV5-4 and TRBJ1-1, with D unclear. This CDR3 region has 12 residues. V dropped 0 bases and J dropped 5 bases, with 5 bases sitting between them. Germline V CDR1 and CDR2: SGHNT, YYREEE (reference sequence). CDR3 sequence (DNA): TGTGCCAGCAGCTTGGCCCGGACTGAAGCTTTCTTT. Its translation is CASSLARTEAFF. The full variable domain, rest sourced from reference TRBV5-4 and TRBJ1-1, is ETGVTQSPTHLIKTRGQQVTLRCSSQSGHNTVSWYQQALGQGPQFIFQYYREEENGRGNFPPRFSGLQFPNYSSELNVNALELDDSALYLCASSLARTEAFFGQGTRLTVV.

The rearrangement links TRBV6-6 to TRBJ1-2, with D maybe TRBD1 (5 bases). The V and J ends lost 6 bases and 5 bases respectively, with 19 bases between them. The CDR3 length is 15 residues. Germline assignment: CDR1 MNHNY and CDR2 SVGAGI (reference sequence). CDR3 residues: CASRREGAYLYGYTF. CDR3 coding DNA: TGTGCCAGCAGACGAGAAGGGGCGTACCTATATGGCTACACCTTC.

This chain connects TRBV6-2 or TRBV6-3 to TRBJ1-2; 10 bases are a match to TRBD1. Per germline, CDR1 MNHEY and CDR2 SVGEGT. This CDR3 spans 18 amino acids. V lost 2 bases, J lost 0 bases, and 9 bases stayed unmatched. The DNA of the CDR3 is TGTGCCAGCAGTTACCCTCCTTGGGACAGGGGAGCTAACTATGGCTACACCTTC. Encoded protein: CASSYPPWDRGANYGYTF.

Details on this clone: Other DNA sequences within the sample encode an identical CDR3. This chain connects TRBV5-1 to TRBJ2-3, with a possible D match to TRBD2 (6 bases). Trimming cost V 3 bases and J 1 base, with 9 bases left between them. The CDR3 spans 14 residues. Germline values: CDR1 SGHRS, CDR2 YFSETQ. CDR3 in amino acids: CASSSGDRTDTQYF. The CDR3, as DNA: TGCGCCAGCAGCTCGGGGGATCGCACAGATACGCAGTATTTT.

This chain links TRBV6-5 with TRBJ2-7, with D maybe TRBD1 (6 bases). V lost 6 bases, J lost 2 bases, and 14 bases lay in between. The CDR3 extends over 14 amino acids. Germline values: CDR1 MNHEY, CDR2 SVGAGI. CDR3 DNA: TGTGCCAGCAGCTGGGACACCGGACCCTACGAGCAGTACTTC. Residues: CASSWDTGPYEQYF.

The V call is TRBV2, the J call TRBJ1-1; D may be TRBD1 (5 bases). Deletions cut 10 bases from V and 7 bases from J, with 16 bases between. The CDR3 spans 12 residues. Germline V lookup: CDR1 SNHLY, CDR2 FYNNEI. CDR3 sequence: CATLGGGGEAFF. In DNA, the CDR3 is TGTGCCACCTTGGGGGGAGGCGGTGAAGCTTTCTTT. Looking up the rest from reference TRBV2 and TRBJ1-1 gives the full variable domain: EPEVTQTPSHQVTQMGQEVILRCVPISNHLYFYWYRQILGQKVEFLVSFYNNEISEKSEIFDDQFSVERPDGSNFTLKIRSTKLEDSAMYFCATLGGGGEAFFGQGTRLTVV.

The V gene is TRBV20-1, the J gene TRBJ1-2, with a possible D match to TRBD1 (5 bases). The CDR3 has 11 amino acids. Germline CDR1 DFQATT, CDR2 SNEGSKA (reference sequence). Trimming removed 6 bases at V and 2 bases at J, with 7 bases between. CDR3 DNA sequence: TGCAGTGCCGACAGAAACTATGGCTACACCTTC. Its translation: CSADRNYGYTF.

About this clone: Other DNA variants within this sample encode the same CDR3. The chain joins TRBV19 to TRBJ2-3, with unresolved D. This CDR3 spans 12 amino acids. Germline loops: CDR1 LNHDA, CDR2 SQIVND (reference sequence). Trimming stripped 5 bases from V and 1 base from J, with 4 bases between. CDR3 bases: TGTGCCAGTAGTCCTCGCACAGATACGCAGTATTTT. Protein product: CASSPRTDTQYF. Full variable domain (remainder filled in from reference TRBV19 and TRBJ2-3): DGGITQSPKYLFRKEGQNVTLSCEQNLNHDAMYWYRQDPGQGLRLIYYSQIVNDFQKGDIAEGYSVSREKKESFPLTVTSAQKNPTAFYLCASSPRTDTQYFGPGTRLTVL.

The rearrangement joins TRBV3-1 (or the pseudogene TRBV3-2) to TRBJ1-1, with 7 nucleotides matching TRBD1. Germline trimming cut 4 bases from V and 11 bases from J; bases unmatched to any gene: 13. The CDR3 sequence is 14 residues long. Germline values: CDR1 LGHDT, CDR2 YNNKEL (reference sequence). Here the CDR3 reads CASSPIPGQSYAFF. The CDR3 DNA is TGTGCCAGCAGCCCGATACCGGGACAGAGTTATGCTTTCTTT.

V is TRBV29-1 and J is TRBJ1-1, with 8 bases aligning to TRBD1. This CDR3 region has 11 residues. CDR1 and CDR2 from the germline V gene are SQVTM and ANQGSEA. V trimming: 4 bases; J trimming: 6 bases; junction bases outside the gene matches: 1. CDR3 DNA sequence: TGCAGCGTTGTACAGGGGGCTGAAGCTTTCTTT. Translation gives CSVVQGAEAFF.

The chain has TRBV28 and TRBJ1-2; D is perhaps TRBD1 (6 bases). V lost 11 bases and J lost 4, with 20 bases in between. The CDR3 has 14 residues. Germline V CDR1 and CDR2: MDHEN, SYDVKM. CDR3 nucleotides: TGTGCCGCCCTGGAGGGGGGGGTTGCCTATGGCTACACCTTC. As protein: CAALEGGVAYGYTF.

This chain uses TRBV4-1 with TRBJ2-5; perhaps TRBD2 as D (5 bases). The DNA end lines up better with TRBJ2-7; the J call may be wrong. CDR1 and CDR2 from the germline V gene are MGHRA and YSYEKL. The CDR3 extends over 14 amino acids. The CDR3 DNA sequence: TGCGCCAGCAGCCAAGAGGCGGGTATAAGCGAGCAGTACTTC. This sequence encodes CASSQEAGISEQYF.

This rearrangement joins TRBV7-9 to TRBJ1-2; TRBD1 aligns across 12 bases. CDR1 is SEHNR, CDR2 FQNEAQ, per germline (reference sequence). This CDR3 contains 15 residues. V was clipped by 4 bases and J by 8 bases; unmatched bases: 8. CDR3 region: CASSSPGTGGRGYTF. As DNA, the CDR3 is TGTGCCAGCAGCTCGCCGGGGACAGGGGGCCGAGGCTACACCTTC.

This clone was counted once. V usage is TRBV19 and J usage is TRBJ1-6; D not resolved. CDR1 is LNHDA and CDR2 is SQIVND in the germline V gene (reference sequence). The CDR3 length is 15 residues. V dropped 10 bases and J dropped 6 bases, with 19 bases sitting between them. Written as DNA, the CDR3 is TGTGCCACTAGACGTTCGGGTGAACTTAATTCACCCCTCCACTTT. Its translation is CATRRSGELNSPLHF.

DNA for the CDR3: TGTGCCAGCAGCTTAGCTCGAACAGGGGAGGGAAACACCATATATTTT. As protein: CASSLARTGEGNTIYF. The V and J genes are TRBV7-8 and TRBJ1-3; 7 positions agree with TRBD1. CDR3 length: 16 residues. J was trimmed by 4 bases and V by 0 bases; bases with no gene match: 6. Germline V gene sequence: CDR1 SGHVS, CDR2 FQNEAQ.

This chain uses TRBV5-1 with TRBJ1-2; a weak D match, TRBD1 (5 bases). Looked up from germline, CDR1 is SGHRS and CDR2 is YFSETQ. The CDR3 contains 13 residues. V was trimmed by 4 bases and J by 4 bases, leaving 11 bases between them. For the CDR3, the DNA is TGCGCCAGCAGCCCGCGGGACCCCTATGGCTACACCTTC. Residues: CASSPRDPYGYTF.

This chain connects TRBV6-4 to TRBJ2-3, with D perhaps TRBD2 (7 bases). V was trimmed by 0 bases and J by 8 bases, leaving 15 bases between them. Germline loops: CDR1 MRHNA, CDR2 SNTAGT. CDR3 size: 15 residues. CDR3 in amino acids: CASSDSGGGAATQYF. CDR3 bases: TGTGCCAGCAGTGACTCTGGTGGGGGGGCGGCTACGCAGTATTTT.

V is TRBV2 and J is TRBJ1-2; possibly TRBD1 for D (6 bases). The CDR3 length is 13 residues. Germline assignment: CDR1 SNHLY and CDR2 FYNNEI. V was clipped by 6 bases and J by 8 bases, with 16 bases between them. CDR3 in amino acids: CASRGRGVLGYTF. DNA for the CDR3: TGTGCCAGCAGGGGGAGGGGGGTTTTGGGCTACACCTTC.

This clone was recorded once. The rearrangement joins TRBV18 to TRBJ1-3, with D possibly TRBD1 on 6 matching bases. This CDR3 spans 17 amino acids. In germline, CDR1 is KGHSH, CDR2 LQKENI. Between the trimmed V and J ends, which lost 6 bases and 0 bases, there was a span of 18 bases. DNA for the CDR3: TGTGCCAGCTCTCCTGAGGACAGAGTTTTCTCTGGAAACACCATATATTTT. Translated, it gives CASSPEDRVFSGNTIYF.

J is TRBJ1-1 and V is TRBV9; the match to TRBD1 covers 7 bases. The CDR3 is 13 amino acids. Trimming cost V 3 bases and J 6 bases; bases outside gene matches: 5. CDR1 SGDLS and CDR2 YYNGEE come from the germline V gene. The CDR3 region has the DNA TGTGCCAGCAGCGCGGACAGGCTCGCTGAAGCTTTCTTT. The encoded protein is CASSADRLAEAFF.